This TCR beta chain stems from a study of blood T cell repertoires in COVID-19. About the study: Specimens from acute and convalescent COVID-19 originated in the United States, Italy and Spain. Sources were T cells, B-cell-depleted T cells, or PBMCs; the material itself was cDNA or gDNA.

Original data processing: Estimated nucleated cell counts came from reference gene primer amplification. Profiling relied on immunoSEQ multiplex PCR, and the TCRdb table lists in-frame clones only, not all of them. The DNA gave D and trimming, while V, J and clone size come from that table. The data show tens of thousands of clones, with around 85% seen just once and 28% held by the top ten. This CDR3 is built from 14 residues. CDR1 is SGHNT and CDR2 is YENEEA in the germline V gene. V gave up 5 bases and J gave up 3 bases, with 12 bases separating them. This TCR derives from an older man with acute or convalescent COVID-19. Sequenced sample: peripheral blood. The rearrangement uses TRBV11-3 and TRBJ2-3, with D tentatively TRBD1 (6 bases). CDR3 bases: TGTGCCAGCAGCGGAGTAGGGGGTACAGATACGCAGTATTTT. Translating gives CASSGVGGTDTQYF.